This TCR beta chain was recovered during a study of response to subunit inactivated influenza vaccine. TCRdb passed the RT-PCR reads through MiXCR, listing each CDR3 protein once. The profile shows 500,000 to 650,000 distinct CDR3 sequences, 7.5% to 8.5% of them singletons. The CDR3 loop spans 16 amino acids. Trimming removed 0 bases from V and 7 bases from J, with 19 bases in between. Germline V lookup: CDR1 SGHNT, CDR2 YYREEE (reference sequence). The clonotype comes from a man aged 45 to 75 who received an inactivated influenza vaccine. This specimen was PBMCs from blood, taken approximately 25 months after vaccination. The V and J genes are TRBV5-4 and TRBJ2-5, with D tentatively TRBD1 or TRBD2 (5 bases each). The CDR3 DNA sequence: TGTGCCAGCAGCTTGGGAGGGGCGGCCGCAGTAGGGACCCAGTACTTC. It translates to CASSLGGAAAVGTQYF.